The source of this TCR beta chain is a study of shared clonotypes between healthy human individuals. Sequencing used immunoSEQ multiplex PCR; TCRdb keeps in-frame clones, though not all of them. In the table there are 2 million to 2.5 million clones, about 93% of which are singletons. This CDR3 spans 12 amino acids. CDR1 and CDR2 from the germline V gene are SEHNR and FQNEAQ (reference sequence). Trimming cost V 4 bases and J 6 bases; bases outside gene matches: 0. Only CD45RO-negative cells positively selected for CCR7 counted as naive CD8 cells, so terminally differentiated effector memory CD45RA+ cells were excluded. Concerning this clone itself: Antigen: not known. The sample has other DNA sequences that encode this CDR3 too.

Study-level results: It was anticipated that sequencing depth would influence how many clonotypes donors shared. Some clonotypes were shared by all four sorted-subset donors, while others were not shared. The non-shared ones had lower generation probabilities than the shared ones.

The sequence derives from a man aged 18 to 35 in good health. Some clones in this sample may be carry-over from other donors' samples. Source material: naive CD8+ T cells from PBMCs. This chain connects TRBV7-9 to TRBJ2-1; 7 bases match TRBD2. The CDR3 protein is CASSSSGNEQFF. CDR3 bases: TGTGCCAGCAGCTCTAGCGGCAATGAGCAGTTCTTC.